This TCR beta chain comes out of a study of T-cell memory formation after mild COVID-19. Notes on the study in general: Pre-infection memory contained some responding clones, which suggested that cross-reactive memory had joined. Mainly CM and EM harbored the contracting CD4+ clones; mainly EMRA harbored the CD8+ ones.

Constant-segment primers and 5'RACE yielded cDNA libraries for TCR alpha and TCR beta, each carrying sample barcodes and UMIs. TCRdb independently ran MiXCR on the 5' RACE reads; one entry per CDR3 protein. The table shows 200,000 to 250,000 distinct CDR3 sequences, with approximately 15% occurring only once. Between the trimmed V and J ends, which lost 4 bases and 6 bases, there was a span of 8 bases. CDR3 length: 12 amino acids. Germline V gives CDR1 SGHRS, CDR2 YFSETQ. This clonotype has at least ten counts. Its target is unknown. The chain uses TRBV5-1 and TRBJ2-1; D may be TRBD2 (5 bases). The receptor was isolated from an adult woman who had mild COVID-19 (a few samples of this study predate the infection). Cell type and time point are not known. Sequenced: PBMCs or a T cell subset sorted from them (not recorded which). The CDR3 spells CASSPGTNEQFF. DNA of the CDR3: TGCGCCAGCAGCCCGGGAACCAATGAGCAGTTCTTC.